The clone carrying this T cell receptor beta chain was observed many times. As yet, its antigen is unknown. This sample was taken from a study of T cell repertoires in cytomegalovirus infection. At the level of the study: Based on public TCR beta signatures, there were indications of CMV infection and of a matching HLA type. Study-level results: Summed public TCR beta family frequency identified CMV carriers bearing the relevant HLA. Ex vivo, HLA-C-restricted CMV-specific TCR beta clonotypes prevailed over the rest of the response.

MiXCR, run by TCRdb on the reads, gives a single entry per CDR3 protein. The table lists 250,000 to 300,000 distinct CDR3 sequences, roughly 9.1% of them singletons, with about 15% in the top ten. Between the trimmed V and J ends, which lost 3 bases and 1 base, there was a span of 10 bases. The CDR3 spans 15 residues. Germline CDR1 is SGHTA and CDR2 is FQGNSA. This receptor was obtained from a human donor in good health (CMV status not recorded). Some clones in this sample may be carry-over from other donors' samples. The gene calls are TRBV7-2 and TRBJ1-5; D unclear. The sequencing input was PBMCs. In DNA form, the CDR3 reads TGTGCCAGCAGCTTTGGGCGCGGGAGCAATCAGCCCCAGCATTTT. As protein: CASSFGRGSNQPQHF.